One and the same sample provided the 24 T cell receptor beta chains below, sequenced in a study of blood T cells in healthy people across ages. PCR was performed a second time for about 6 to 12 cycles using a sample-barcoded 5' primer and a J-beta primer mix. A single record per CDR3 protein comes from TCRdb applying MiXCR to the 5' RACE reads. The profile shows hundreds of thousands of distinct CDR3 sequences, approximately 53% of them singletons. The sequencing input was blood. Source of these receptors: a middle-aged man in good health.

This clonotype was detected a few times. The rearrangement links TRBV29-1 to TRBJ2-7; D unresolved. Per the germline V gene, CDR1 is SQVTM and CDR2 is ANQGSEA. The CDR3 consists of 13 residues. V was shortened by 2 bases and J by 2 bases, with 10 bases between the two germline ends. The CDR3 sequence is CSVETWAPYEQYF. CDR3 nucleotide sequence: TGCAGCGTTGAAACTTGGGCTCCCTACGAGCAGTACTTC.

CDR3 sequence (DNA): TGTGCCAGCAGCGTGGATAATTCACCCCTCCACTTT. Amino acids: CASSVDNSPLHF. J is TRBJ1-6 and V is TRBV9, with D hard to call. Germline lookup yields CDR1 SGDLS and CDR2 YYNGEE. V lost 2 bases to trimming and J lost 5 bases, with 2 bases between them. The CDR3 totals 12 residues.

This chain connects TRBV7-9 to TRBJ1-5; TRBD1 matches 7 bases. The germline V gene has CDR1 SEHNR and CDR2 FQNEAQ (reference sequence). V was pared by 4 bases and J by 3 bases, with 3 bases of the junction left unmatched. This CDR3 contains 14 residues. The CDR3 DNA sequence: TGTGCCAGCAGCTCGGACAGGACCAATCAGCCCCAGCATTTT. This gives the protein CASSSDRTNQPQHF.

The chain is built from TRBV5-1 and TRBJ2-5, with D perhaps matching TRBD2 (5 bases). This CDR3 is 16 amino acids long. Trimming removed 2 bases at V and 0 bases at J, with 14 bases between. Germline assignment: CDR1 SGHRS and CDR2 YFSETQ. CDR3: CASSLDGDSYQETQYF. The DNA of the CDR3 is TGCGCCAGCAGCTTAGACGGGGATTCGTACCAAGAGACCCAGTACTTC.

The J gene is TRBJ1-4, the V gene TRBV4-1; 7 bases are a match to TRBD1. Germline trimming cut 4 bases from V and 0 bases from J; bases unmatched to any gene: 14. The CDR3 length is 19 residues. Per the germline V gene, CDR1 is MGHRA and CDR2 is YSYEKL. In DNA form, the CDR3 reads TGCGCCAGCAGCCCCATAAGACAGGGCGGGGGTGCAACTAATGAAAAACTGTTTTTT. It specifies CASSPIRQGGGATNEKLFF.

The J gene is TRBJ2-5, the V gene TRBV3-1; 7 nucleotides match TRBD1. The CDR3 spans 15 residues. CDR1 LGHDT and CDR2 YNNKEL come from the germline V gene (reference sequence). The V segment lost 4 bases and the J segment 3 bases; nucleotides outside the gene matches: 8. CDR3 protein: CASSPFGTVEETQYF. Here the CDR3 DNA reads TGTGCCAGCAGCCCCTTTGGGACAGTCGAAGAGACCCAGTACTTC.

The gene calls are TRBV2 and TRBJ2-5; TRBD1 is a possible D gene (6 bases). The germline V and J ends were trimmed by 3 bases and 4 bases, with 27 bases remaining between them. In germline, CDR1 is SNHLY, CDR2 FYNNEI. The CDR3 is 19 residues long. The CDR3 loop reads CASSELMSTDRLMGETQYF. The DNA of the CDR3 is TGTGCCAGCAGTGAGCTCATGTCTACGGACAGACTAATGGGAGAGACCCAGTACTTC.

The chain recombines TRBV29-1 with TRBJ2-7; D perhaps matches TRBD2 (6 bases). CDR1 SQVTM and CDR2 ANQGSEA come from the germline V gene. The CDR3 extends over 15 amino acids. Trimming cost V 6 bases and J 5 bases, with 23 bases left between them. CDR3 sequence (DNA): TGCAGCGTGGTGTTTATGACTAGTCCCGCACACGAGCAGTACTTC. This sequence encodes CSVVFMTSPAHEQYF.

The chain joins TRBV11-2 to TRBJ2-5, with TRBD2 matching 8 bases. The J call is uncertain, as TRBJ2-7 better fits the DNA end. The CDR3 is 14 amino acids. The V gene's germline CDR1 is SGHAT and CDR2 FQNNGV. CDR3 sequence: CASSRSGILYEQYF. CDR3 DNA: TGTGCCAGCAGTCGTAGCGGGATTCTCTACGAGCAGTACTTC.

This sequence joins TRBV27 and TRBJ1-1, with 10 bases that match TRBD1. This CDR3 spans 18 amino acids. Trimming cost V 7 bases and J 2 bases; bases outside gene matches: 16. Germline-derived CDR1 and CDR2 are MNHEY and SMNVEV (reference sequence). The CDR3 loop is CASTYRARDRGFNTEAFF. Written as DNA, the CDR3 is TGTGCCAGCACCTATAGGGCCCGGGACAGGGGATTCAACACTGAAGCTTTCTTT.

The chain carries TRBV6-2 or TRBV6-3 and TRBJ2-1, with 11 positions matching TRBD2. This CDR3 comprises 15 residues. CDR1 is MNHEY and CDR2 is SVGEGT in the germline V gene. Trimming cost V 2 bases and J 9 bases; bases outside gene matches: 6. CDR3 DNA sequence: TGTGCCAGCAGTTACAAACTAGCGGGAGTTGGTGAGCAGTTCTTC. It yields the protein CASSYKLAGVGEQFF.

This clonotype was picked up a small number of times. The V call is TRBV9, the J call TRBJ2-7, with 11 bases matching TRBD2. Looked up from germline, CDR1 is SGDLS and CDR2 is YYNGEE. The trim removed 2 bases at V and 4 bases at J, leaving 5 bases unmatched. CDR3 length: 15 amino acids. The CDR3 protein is CASSVSSGRAYEQYF. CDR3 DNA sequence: TGTGCCAGCAGCGTTAGTAGCGGGAGGGCGTACGAGCAGTACTTC.

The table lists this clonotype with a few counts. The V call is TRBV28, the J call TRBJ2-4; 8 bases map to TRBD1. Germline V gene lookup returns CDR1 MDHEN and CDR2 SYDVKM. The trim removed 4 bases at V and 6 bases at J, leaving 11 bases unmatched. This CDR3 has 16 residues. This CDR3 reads CASSSTADRGGNIQYF. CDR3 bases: TGTGCCAGCAGTTCTACAGCCGACAGGGGCGGAAACATTCAGTACTTC. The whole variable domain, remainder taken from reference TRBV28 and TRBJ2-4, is DVKVTQSSRYLVKRTGEKVFLECVQDMDHENMFWYRQDPGLGLRLIYFSYDVKMKEKGDIPEGYSVSREKKERFSLILESASTNQTSMYLCASSSTADRGGNIQYFGAGTRLSVL.

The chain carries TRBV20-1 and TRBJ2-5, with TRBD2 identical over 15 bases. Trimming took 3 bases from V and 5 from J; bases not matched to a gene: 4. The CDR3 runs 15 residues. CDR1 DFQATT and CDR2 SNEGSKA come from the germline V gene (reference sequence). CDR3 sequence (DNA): TGCAGTGCTAGGTCTGGGACTAGCGGGAGGGAGACCCAGTACTTC. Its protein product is CSARSGTSGRETQYF.

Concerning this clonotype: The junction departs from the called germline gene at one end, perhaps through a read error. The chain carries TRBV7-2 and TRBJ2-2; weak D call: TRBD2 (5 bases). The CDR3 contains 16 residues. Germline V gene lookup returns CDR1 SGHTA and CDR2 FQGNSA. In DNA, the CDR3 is TGTGCCAGCAGCTCTCGACCGACGGGGAACACTGGGGAGCTGTTTTTT. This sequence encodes CASSSRPTGNTGELFF.

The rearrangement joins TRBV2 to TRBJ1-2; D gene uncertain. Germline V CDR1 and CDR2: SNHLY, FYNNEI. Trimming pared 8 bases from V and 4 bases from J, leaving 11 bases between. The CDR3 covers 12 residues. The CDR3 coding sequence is TGTGCCAGCCGTGGTACGAGCTATGGCTACACCTTC. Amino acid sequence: CASRGTSYGYTF.

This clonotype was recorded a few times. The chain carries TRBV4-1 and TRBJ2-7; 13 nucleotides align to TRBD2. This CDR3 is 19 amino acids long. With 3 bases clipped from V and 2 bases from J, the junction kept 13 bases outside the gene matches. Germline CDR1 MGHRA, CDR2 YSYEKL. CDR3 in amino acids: CASSQTTGTSGTPTYEQYF. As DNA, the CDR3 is TGCGCCAGCAGCCAGACAACAGGGACTAGCGGGACTCCCACCTACGAGCAGTACTTC.

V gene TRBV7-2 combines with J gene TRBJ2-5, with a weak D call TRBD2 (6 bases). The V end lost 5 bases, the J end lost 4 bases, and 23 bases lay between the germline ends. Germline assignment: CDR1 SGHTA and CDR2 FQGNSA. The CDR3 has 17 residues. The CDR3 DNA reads TGTGCCAGCAGCCTGTCGCCTCTACAGCGGGTCGGAGAGACCCAGTACTTC. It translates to CASSLSPLQRVGETQYF. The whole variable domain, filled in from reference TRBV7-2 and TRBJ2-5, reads GAGVSQSPSNKVTEKGKDVELRCDPISGHTALYWYRQSLGQGLEFLIYFQGNSAPDKSGLPSDRFSAERTGGSVSTLTIQRTQQEDSAVYLCASSLSPLQRVGETQYFGPGTRLLVL.

The CDR3 sequence is CASSLKRLAGGPPLVDTQYF. The CDR3 DNA reads TGTGCCAGCAGTTTAAAGAGACTAGCGGGAGGGCCCCCGTTAGTAGATACGCAGTATTTT. The rearrangement links TRBV28 to TRBJ2-3; TRBD2 matches at 14 bases. V shed 2 bases and J 5 bases; nucleotides not matched to a gene: 15. The CDR3 spans 20 residues. Looked up from germline, CDR1 is MDHEN and CDR2 is SYDVKM. The entire variable domain, with the rest obtained from reference TRBV28 and TRBJ2-3, is as follows: DVKVTQSSRYLVKRTGEKVFLECVQDMDHENMFWYRQDPGLGLRLIYFSYDVKMKEKGDIPEGYSVSREKKERFSLILESASTNQTSMYLCASSLKRLAGGPPLVDTQYFGPGTRLTVL.

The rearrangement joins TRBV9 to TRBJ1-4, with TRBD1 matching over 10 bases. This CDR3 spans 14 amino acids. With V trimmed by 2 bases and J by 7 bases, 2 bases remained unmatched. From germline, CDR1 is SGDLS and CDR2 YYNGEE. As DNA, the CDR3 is TGTGCCAGCAGCGTGACAGGGGGCGTTGAAAAACTGTTTTTT. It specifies CASSVTGGVEKLFF.

The CDR3: CASSLASGQGSNQPQHF. The CDR3 DNA reads as TGTGCCAGCAGCTTGGCGTCGGGACAGGGGAGCAATCAGCCCCAGCATTTT. The gene calls are TRBV5-5 and TRBJ1-5; 10 nucleotides match TRBD1. Germline V gene lookup returns CDR1 SGHKS and CDR2 YYEKEE (reference sequence). The V and J ends lost 0 bases and 1 base, in that order; junction bases with no gene match: 4. The length of the CDR3 is 17 residues.

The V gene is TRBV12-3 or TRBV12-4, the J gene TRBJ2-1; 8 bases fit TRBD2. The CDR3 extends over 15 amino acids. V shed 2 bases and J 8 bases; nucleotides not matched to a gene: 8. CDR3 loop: CASSLMGTSSDEQFF. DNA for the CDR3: TGTGCCAGCAGTTTAATGGGGACTAGTTCCGATGAGCAGTTCTTC.

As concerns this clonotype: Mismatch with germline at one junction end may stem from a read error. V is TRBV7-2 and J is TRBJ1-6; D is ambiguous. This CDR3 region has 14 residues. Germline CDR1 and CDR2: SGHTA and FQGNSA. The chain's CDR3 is CASSDNRDKSPLHF. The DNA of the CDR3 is TGTGCCAGCAGCGACAACCGAGATAAGTCACCCCTCCACTTT.

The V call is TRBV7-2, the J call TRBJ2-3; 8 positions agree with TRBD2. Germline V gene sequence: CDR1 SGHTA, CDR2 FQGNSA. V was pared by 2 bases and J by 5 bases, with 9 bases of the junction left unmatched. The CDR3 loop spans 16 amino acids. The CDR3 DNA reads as TGTGCCAGCAGCTTAAACGGCGGGAGGAGTGGAGATACGCAGTATTTT. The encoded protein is CASSLNGGRSGDTQYF. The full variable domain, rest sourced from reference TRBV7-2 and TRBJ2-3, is GAGVSQSPSNKVTEKGKDVELRCDPISGHTALYWYRQSLGQGLEFLIYFQGNSAPDKSGLPSDRFSAERTGGSVSTLTIQRTQQEDSAVYLCASSLNGGRSGDTQYFGPGTRLTVL.